These 10 T cell receptor beta chains originate from one sample sequenced in a study of T cells in tuberculosis (dated by TCRdb to between 2017 and 2018). Reading the label with the study, this specimen's time point is: new active TB diagnosis, blood taken before or within 7 days of starting treatment. Libraries came from the immunoSEQ multiplex PCR assay. TCRdb obtained this table from immuneACCESS and retained in-frame rearrangements with V and J assigned. These tables miss some clones; where compared with another copy, unresolved V genes account for less than half of the shortfall, and the remainder is unexplained. This sample holds some 34,000 clones; approximately 90% were observed only once. The ten largest clones represent over 5% of the sample. The material sequenced was PBMCs, taken at tuberculosis diagnosis. These receptors all stem from an adult with tuberculosis.

This chain links TRBV4-1 with TRBJ1-2, with a tentative D call TRBD1 (6 bases). Germline V gives CDR1 MGHRA, CDR2 YSYEKL. The V end was cut by 1 base, the J end by 7 bases, with 13 bases between. The CDR3 covers 14 residues. The CDR3 region is CASSQVTGILGYTF. The DNA for the CDR3 is TGCGCCAGCAGCCAAGTCACAGGGATACTTGGCTACACCTTC.

The gene calls are TRBV10-3 and TRBJ1-2, with 7 bases identical to TRBD1. The trim removed 6 bases at V and 6 bases at J, leaving 4 bases unmatched. The CDR3 spans 12 residues. The germline V gene encodes CDR1 ENHRY and CDR2 SYGVKD. CDR3 DNA: TGTGCCATCAGACAGGGGATCCATGGCTACACCTTC. Its translation is CAIRQGIHGYTF.

The CDR3 spells CASSQDDGVFYGYTF. As DNA, the CDR3 is TGCGCCAGCAGCCAAGATGACGGGGTCTTCTATGGCTACACCTTC. The chain is built from TRBV4-1 and TRBJ1-2; unclear D gene. The CDR3 runs 15 residues. The germline V gene has CDR1 MGHRA and CDR2 YSYEKL. Trimming left V 0 bases short and J 4 bases short, with 12 bases between.

V gene TRBV27 combines with J gene TRBJ2-1; 7 nucleotides match TRBD2. Germline loops: CDR1 MNHEY, CDR2 SMNVEV (reference sequence). This CDR3 has 14 residues. V shed 5 bases, J shed 8 bases, and the junction held 9 bases outside the gene matches. This chain's CDR3 is CASSHGLGGYEQFF. The CDR3 coding sequence is TGTGCCAGCAGTCACGGACTAGGAGGCTATGAGCAGTTCTTC.

The genes are TRBV5-5 and TRBJ2-1; the match to TRBD2 covers 7 bases. The CDR3 runs to 15 residues. Trimming took 1 base from V and 8 from J; bases not matched to a gene: 9. The germline V gene encodes CDR1 SGHKS and CDR2 YYEKEE (reference sequence). CDR3 loop: CASSLSQRGGDEQFF. As DNA, the CDR3 is TGTGCCAGCAGCTTGTCCCAGCGGGGCGGAGATGAGCAGTTCTTC.

V usage is TRBV27 and J usage is TRBJ1-1; 8 bases fit TRBD1. V was pared by 2 bases and J by 5 bases, with 1 base of the junction left unmatched. The CDR3 loop spans 13 amino acids. Per germline, CDR1 MNHEY and CDR2 SMNVEV (reference sequence). The chain's CDR3 is CASSLTGGTEAFF. The CDR3 DNA follows: TGTGCCAGCAGTTTAACAGGGGGAACTGAAGCTTTCTTT.

The J gene is TRBJ2-7, the V gene TRBV27; the match to TRBD1 covers 8 bases. CDR1 and CDR2 from the germline V gene are MNHEY and SMNVEV (reference sequence). J gave up 3 bases and V 3 bases, and 10 bases lay outside the gene matches. The CDR3 is 16 residues long. DNA of the CDR3: TGTGCCAGCAGTTTCTATTACAGGGGGTCCGGCTACGAGCAGTACTTC. It yields the protein CASSFYYRGSGYEQYF.

This clone was found a few times. The rearrangement links TRBV11-2 to TRBJ2-1; 8 nucleotides align to TRBD2. The V gene's germline CDR1 is SGHAT and CDR2 FQNNGV. This CDR3 has 14 amino acids. J lost 5 bases, V lost 1 base, and 1 base had no gene match. CDR3 residues: CASSLGLANNEQFF. The CDR3, as DNA: TGTGCCAGCAGCTTAGGACTAGCGAACAATGAGCAGTTCTTC.

The chain recombines TRBV4-2 with TRBJ2-5; TRBD2 matches 7 bases. The CDR3 extends over 19 amino acids. Germline CDR1 LGHNA, CDR2 YNFKEQ. V lost 3 bases to trimming and J lost 0 bases; unmatched junction nucleotides: 16. The CDR3: CASSQYSSSGLMYQETQYF. In DNA form, the CDR3 reads TGTGCCAGCAGCCAGTATTCTTCTAGCGGCCTGATGTACCAAGAGACCCAGTACTTC.

This clone was counted a few times. This chain links TRBV19 with TRBJ2-1; maybe TRBD1 (6 bases). This CDR3 is built from 16 residues. V dropped 1 base and J dropped 13 bases, with 23 bases sitting between them. Germline V gene data show CDR1 as LNHDA and CDR2 as SQIVND (reference sequence). The CDR3 nucleotides read TGTGCCAGTAGTATAGGCCTGACAGGTGGGGTATATTTCCAGTTCTTC. Translating gives CASSIGLTGGVYFQFF.